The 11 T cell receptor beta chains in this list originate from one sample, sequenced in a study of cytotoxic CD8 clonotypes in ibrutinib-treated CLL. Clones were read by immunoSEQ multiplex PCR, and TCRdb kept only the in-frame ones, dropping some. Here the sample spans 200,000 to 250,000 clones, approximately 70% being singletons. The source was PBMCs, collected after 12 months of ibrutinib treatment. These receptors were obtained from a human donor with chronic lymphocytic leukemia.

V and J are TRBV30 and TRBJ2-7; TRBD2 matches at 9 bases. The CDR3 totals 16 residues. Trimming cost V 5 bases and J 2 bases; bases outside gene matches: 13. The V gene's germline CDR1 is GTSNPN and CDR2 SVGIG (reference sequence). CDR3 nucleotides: TGTGCCTGGGATAGCGGGAGCCACAGGACCACCTACGAGCAGTACTTC. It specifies CAWDSGSHRTTYEQYF.

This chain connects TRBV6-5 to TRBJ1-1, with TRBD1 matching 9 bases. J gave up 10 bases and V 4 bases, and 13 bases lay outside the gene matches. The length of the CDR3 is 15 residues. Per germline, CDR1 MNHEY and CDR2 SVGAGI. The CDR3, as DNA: TGTGCCAGCAGTTGGGACAGGGTTCTTTCGGGGGGAGCTTTCTTT. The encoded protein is CASSWDRVLSGGAFF.

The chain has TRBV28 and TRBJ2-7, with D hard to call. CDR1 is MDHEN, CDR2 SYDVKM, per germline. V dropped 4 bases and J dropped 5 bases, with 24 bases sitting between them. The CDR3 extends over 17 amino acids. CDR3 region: CASSYVQYWWGLHEQYF. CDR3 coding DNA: TGTGCCAGCAGTTACGTCCAGTATTGGTGGGGTCTGCACGAGCAGTACTTC.

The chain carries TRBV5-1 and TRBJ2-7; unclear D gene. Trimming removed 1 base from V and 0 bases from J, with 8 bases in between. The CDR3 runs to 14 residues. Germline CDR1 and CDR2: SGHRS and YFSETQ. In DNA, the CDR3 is TGCGCCAGCAGCTTGAGAGTGAGCTCCTACGAGCAGTACTTC. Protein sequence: CASSLRVSSYEQYF.

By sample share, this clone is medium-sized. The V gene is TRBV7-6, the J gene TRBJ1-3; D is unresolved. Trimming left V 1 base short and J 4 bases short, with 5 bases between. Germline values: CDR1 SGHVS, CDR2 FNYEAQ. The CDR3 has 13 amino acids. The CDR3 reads CASSLGAGNTIYF. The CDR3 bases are TGTGCCAGCAGCTTAGGTGCCGGAAACACCATATATTTT.

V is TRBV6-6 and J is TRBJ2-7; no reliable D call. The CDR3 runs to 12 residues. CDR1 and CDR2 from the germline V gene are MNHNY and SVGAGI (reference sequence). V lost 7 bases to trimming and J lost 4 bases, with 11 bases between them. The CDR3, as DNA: TGTGCCAGCACCCCGCAAATTTACGAGCAGTACTTC. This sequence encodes CASTPQIYEQYF.

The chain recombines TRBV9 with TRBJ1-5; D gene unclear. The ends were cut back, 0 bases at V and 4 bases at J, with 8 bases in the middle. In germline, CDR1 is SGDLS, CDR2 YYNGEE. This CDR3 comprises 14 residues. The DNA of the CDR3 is TGTGCCAGCAGCGTAGCAAACGGTAATCAGCCCCAGCATTTT. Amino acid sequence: CASSVANGNQPQHF.

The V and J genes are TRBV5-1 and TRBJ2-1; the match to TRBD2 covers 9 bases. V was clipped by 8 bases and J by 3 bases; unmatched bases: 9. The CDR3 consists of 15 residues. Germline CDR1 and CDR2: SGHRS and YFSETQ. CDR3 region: CASLKETSGYNEQFF. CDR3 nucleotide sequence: TGCGCCAGTCTAAAAGAGACTAGCGGCTACAATGAGCAGTTCTTC. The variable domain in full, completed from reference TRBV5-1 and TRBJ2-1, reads KAGVTQTPRYLIKTRGQQVTLSCSPISGHRSVSWYQQTPGQGLQFLFEYFSETQRNKGNFPGRFSGRQFSNSRSEMNVSTLELGDSALYLCASLKETSGYNEQFFGPGTRLTVL.

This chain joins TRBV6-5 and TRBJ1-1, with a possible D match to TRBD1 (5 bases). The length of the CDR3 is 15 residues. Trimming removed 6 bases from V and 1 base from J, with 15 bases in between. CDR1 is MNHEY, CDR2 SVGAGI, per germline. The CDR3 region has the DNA TGTGCCAGCAGGGGACCGGGACGTGGGAACACTGAAGCTTTCTTT. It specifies CASRGPGRGNTEAFF.

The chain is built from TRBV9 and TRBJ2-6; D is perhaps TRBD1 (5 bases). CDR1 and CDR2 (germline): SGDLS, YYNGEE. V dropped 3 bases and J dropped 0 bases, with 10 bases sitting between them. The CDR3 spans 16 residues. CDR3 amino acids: CASSARTNSGANVLTF. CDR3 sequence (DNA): TGTGCCAGCAGCGCCAGGACAAACTCTGGGGCCAACGTCCTGACTTTC. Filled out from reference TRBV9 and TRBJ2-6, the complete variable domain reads DSGVTQTPKHLITATGQRVTLRCSPRSGDLSVYWYQQSLDQGLQFLIQYYNGEERAKGNILERFSAQQFPDLHSELNLSSLELGDSALYFCASSARTNSGANVLTFGAGSRLTVL.

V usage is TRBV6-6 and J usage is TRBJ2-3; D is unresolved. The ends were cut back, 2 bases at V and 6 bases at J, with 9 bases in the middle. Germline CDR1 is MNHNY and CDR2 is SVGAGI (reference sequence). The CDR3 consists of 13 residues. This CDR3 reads CASSYVPMDTQYF. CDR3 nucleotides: TGTGCCAGCAGTTACGTGCCAATGGATACGCAGTATTTT.